The T cell receptor beta chain under discussion was sequenced for a study of early T cells in non-severe SARS-CoV-2 infection. Turning to this clonotype: Its antigen is undetermined.

Germline V lookup: CDR1 LNHNV, CDR2 YYDKDF (reference sequence). With 0 bases clipped from V and 4 bases from J, the junction kept 0 bases outside the gene matches. This CDR3 is built from 14 residues. Individually, cDNA molecules had unique molecular identifiers attached to them. TCRdb passed the 5' RACE reads through MiXCR, listing each CDR3 protein once. The sample records some 78,000 distinct CDR3 sequences, around 14% being singletons. Study outcomes and limitations: The VDJdb matching leaned toward anti-spike CD8 responses and overlooked private and CD4 specificities.

This sequence was found in an adult who was a healthcare worker with PCR-confirmed SARS-CoV-2 infection or an uninfected control (not recorded which). Sequencing was carried out using whole blood. The V and J genes are TRBV15 and TRBJ1-5, with 7 positions matching TRBD1. CDR3 loop: CATSRDRGNQPQHF. In DNA form, the CDR3 reads TGTGCCACCAGCAGAGACAGGGGGAATCAGCCCCAGCATTTT.